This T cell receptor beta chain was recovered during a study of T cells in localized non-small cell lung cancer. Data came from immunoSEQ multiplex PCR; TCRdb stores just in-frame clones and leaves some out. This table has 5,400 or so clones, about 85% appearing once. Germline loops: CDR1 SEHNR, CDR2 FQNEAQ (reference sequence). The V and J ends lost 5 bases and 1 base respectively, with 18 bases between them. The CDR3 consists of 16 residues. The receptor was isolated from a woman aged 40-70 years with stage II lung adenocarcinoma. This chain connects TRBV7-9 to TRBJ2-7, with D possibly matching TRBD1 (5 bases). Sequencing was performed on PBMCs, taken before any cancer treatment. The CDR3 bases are TGTGCCAGCAGCCATCCAAAGTGGCAGGGATCCTACGAGCAGTACTTC. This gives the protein CASSHPKWQGSYEQYF.